This T cell receptor beta chain was recorded in a study of CD8 T cells in ankylosing spondylitis. Regarding the study as a whole: Disease-linked clones were CD8+ and relatively rare in peripheral blood. Eight highly homologous variants formed a TCR beta motif that appeared characteristic of ankylosing spondylitis blood.

One entry per CDR3 protein results from TCRdb running MiXCR on the 5' RACE reads. The data contain under 250,000 distinct CDR3 sequences, under 12% of them singletons. Trimming cost V 4 bases and J 6 bases, with 13 bases left between them. The germline gives CDR1 MGHDK, CDR2 SYGVNS. The CDR3 is 14 amino acids. This clonotype was detected many times. Its antigen is currently unknown. This sequence joins TRBV25-1 and TRBJ1-5; D is ambiguous. This TCR was sampled from a male donor with ankylosing spondylitis or in good health (not recorded which). Sequencing used blood, either unsorted or a sorted T cell fraction (not recorded which). In nucleotides, the CDR3 is TGTGCCAGCAGTGGGGGATTTGGCGGTCAGCCCCAGCATTTT. Amino acids: CASSGGFGGQPQHF.